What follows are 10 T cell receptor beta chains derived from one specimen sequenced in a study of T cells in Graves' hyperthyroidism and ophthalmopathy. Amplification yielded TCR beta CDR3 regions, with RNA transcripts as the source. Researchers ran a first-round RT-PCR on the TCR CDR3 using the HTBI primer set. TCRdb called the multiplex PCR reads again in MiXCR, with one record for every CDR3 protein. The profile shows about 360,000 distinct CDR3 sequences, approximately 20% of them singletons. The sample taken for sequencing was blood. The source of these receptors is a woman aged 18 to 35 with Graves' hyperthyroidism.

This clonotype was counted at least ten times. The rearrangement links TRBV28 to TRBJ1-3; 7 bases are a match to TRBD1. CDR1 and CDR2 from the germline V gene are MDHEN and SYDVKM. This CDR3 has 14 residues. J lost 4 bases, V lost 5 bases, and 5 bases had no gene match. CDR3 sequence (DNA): TGTGCCAGCAGTAGGGGGCAGCGAGGAAACACCATATATTTT. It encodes CASSRGQRGNTIYF.

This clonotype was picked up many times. This CDR3 reads CASSFGDRGRTEAFF. The DNA for the CDR3 is TGTGCCAGCAGTTTCGGGGACAGGGGGCGAACTGAAGCTTTCTTT. V usage is TRBV6-2 or TRBV6-3 and J usage is TRBJ1-1; 12 bases align to TRBD1. V was clipped by 4 bases and J by 5 bases; unmatched bases: 5. Germline loops: CDR1 MNHEY, CDR2 SVGEGT. This CDR3 has 15 amino acids.

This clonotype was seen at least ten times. The chain's CDR3 is CASSEEGPLGTQYF. DNA for the CDR3: TGTGCCAGCAGTGAAGAGGGCCCCCTGGGGACCCAGTACTTC. The V gene is TRBV6-1, the J gene TRBJ2-5; D gene uncertain. V lost 1 base and J lost 7, with 13 bases in between. Germline CDR1 reads MNHNS; CDR2 reads SASEGT. The CDR3 runs 14 residues.

CDR3 in amino acids: CASSHTGSGYTF. In DNA, the CDR3 is TGCGCCAGCAGCCACACAGGGAGTGGCTACACCTTC. The chain recombines TRBV4-3 with TRBJ1-2; D possibly corresponds to TRBD1 (6 bases). Germline-derived CDR1 and CDR2 are LGHNA and YSLEER. With 3 bases removed from V and 7 bases from J, the gap between germline ends came to 9 bases. The CDR3 runs 12 residues.

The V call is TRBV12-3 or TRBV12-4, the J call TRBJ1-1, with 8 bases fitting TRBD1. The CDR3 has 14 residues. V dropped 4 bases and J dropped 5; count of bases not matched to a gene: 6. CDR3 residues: CASSSRQGRTEAFF. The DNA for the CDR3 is TGTGCCAGCAGTTCTCGACAGGGGAGGACTGAAGCTTTCTTT.

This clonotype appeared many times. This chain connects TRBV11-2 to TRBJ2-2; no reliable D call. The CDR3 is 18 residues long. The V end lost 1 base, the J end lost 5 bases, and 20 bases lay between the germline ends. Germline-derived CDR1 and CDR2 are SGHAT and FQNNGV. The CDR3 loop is CASSLVYLAGPWTGELFF. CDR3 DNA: TGTGCCAGCAGCTTAGTTTACTTGGCAGGACCGTGGACCGGGGAGCTGTTTTTT.

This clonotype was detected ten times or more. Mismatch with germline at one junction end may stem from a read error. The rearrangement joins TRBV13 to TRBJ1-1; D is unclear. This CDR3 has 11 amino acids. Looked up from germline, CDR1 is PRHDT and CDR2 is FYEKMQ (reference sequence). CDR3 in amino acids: CASRLGPEAFF. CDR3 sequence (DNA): TGTGCCAGCAGGTTAGGCCCCGAAGCTTTCTTT.

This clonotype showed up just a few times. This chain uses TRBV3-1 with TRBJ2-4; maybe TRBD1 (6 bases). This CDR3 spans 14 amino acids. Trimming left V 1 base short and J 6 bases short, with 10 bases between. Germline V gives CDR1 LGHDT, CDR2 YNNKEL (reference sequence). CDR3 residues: CASSQGGLGNIQYF. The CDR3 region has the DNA TGTGCCAGCAGCCAAGGGGGGCTGGGAAACATTCAGTACTTC.

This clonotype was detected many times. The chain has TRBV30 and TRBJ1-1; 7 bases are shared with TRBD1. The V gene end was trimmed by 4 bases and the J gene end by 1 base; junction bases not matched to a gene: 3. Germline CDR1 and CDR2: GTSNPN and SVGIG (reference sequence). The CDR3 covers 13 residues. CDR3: CAWNRGPNTEAFF. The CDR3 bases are TGTGCCTGGAACAGGGGACCGAACACTGAAGCTTTCTTT.

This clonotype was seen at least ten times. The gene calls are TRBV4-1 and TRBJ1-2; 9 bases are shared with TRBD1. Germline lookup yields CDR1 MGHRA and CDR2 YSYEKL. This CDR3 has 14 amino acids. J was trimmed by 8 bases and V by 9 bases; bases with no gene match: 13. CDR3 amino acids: CASTGGQGFGGYTF. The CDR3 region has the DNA TGCGCCAGTACAGGGGGACAGGGTTTTGGAGGCTACACCTTC.